This is a list of T cell receptor beta chains from one sample in a study of lymphopenia after photon versus proton radiotherapy. TCRdb keeps only in-frame clones here, not all; method: immunoSEQ multiplex PCR. Altogether approximately 71,000 clones are present, roughly 90% being singletons, with the ten largest covering approximately 2.9%. The specimen was peripheral blood, collected from a patient treated with photon-based radiotherapy. All receptors derive from a woman in her seventies with pancreatic cancer. Both conserved end residues are part of each CDR3. D genes are given only for firm matches. Rows may omit the clone size; those that give it use once, few, many or a size class.

d_call	j_call	clone_size	v_call	cdr3_nt	cdr3_aa
TRBD1	TRBJ1-5	.	TRBV5-4	TGTGCCAGCAGCCCGGGACAGGGGGCGGGGCAGCCCCAGCATTTT	CASSPGQGAGQPQHF
.	TRBJ2-4	.	TRBV5-1	TGCGCCAGCAGCTTCAGGGGATTGGAAAACATTCAGTACTTC	CASSFRGLENIQYF
.	TRBJ2-3	.	TRBV7-9	TGTGCCAGCAGTCTTAGAGCGTCCGGATTCACAGATACGCAGTATTTT	CASSLRASGFTDTQYF
.	TRBJ1-1	.	TRBV18	TGTGCCAGCTCACCGCAGGGATACACTGAAGCTTTCTTT	CASSPQGYTEAFF
TRBD2	TRBJ2-1	.	TRBV7-9	TGTGCCAGCAGCCAGGCCGGGACTAGCGGGAGAAGTGAGGAAGGTGAGCAGTTCTTC	CASSQAGTSGRSEEGEQFF
.	TRBJ2-3	.	TRBV7-2	TGTGCCAGCAGCCCTTCGTCCGGGATTGATACGCAGTATTTT	CASSPSSGIDTQYF
.	TRBJ2-7	.	TRBV28	TGTGCCAGCAGTTTTAAGTACGAGCAGTACTTC	CASSFKYEQYF
.	TRBJ2-1	.	TRBV28	TGTGCCATAGGGGAGTGGGTTTACAATGAGCAGTTCTTC	CAIGEWVYNEQFF
.	TRBJ2-1	.	TRBV2	TGTGCCAGCAGTCAAGCCTCGAGCCCGCCCTACAATGAGCAGTTCTTC	CASSQASSPPYNEQFF
TRBD2	TRBJ2-1	.	TRBV4-3	TGCGCCAGCAGCCAAGGTCCTAGCGGGTACAATGAGCAGTTCTTC	CASSQGPSGYNEQFF
.	TRBJ2-2	.	TRBV30	TGTGCCTGGAGTGACAAGGGGGGCGCGGTCGCCGGGGAGCTGTTTTTT	CAWSDKGGAVAGELFF
.	TRBJ2-7	.	TRBV27	TGTGCCAGCCGTCAAGCCTACGAGCAGTACTTC	CASRQAYEQYF
.	TRBJ2-7	.	TRBV30	TGTGCCTGGAGTAGGCAGTCCTACGAGCAGTACTTC	CAWSRQSYEQYF
.	TRBJ1-2	.	TRBV2	TGTGCCAGCAGTGAGCGGGGGGGCTCCTTTAACTATGGCTACACCTTC	CASSERGGSFNYGYTF
TRBD1	TRBJ2-7	.	TRBV18	TGTGCCAGCTCACCGGACAGGGCCCACGAGCAGTACTTC	CASSPDRAHEQYF
.	TRBJ1-3	.	TRBV7-2	TGTGCCAGCAGCTTAGTGGGAAACGGTGGAAACACCATATATTTT	CASSLVGNGGNTIYF
.	TRBJ1-1	.	TRBV6-6	TGTGCCAGCAGTTCCCACACCCCCGTTGAAGCTTTCTTT	CASSSHTPVEAFF
TRBD1	TRBJ2-7	once	TRBV19	TGTGCCAGTAGAAGGGCGGGACAGGGGTTCTACGAGCAGTACTTC	CASRRAGQGFYEQYF
.	TRBJ1-2	.	TRBV18	TGTGCCAGCTCCGGAGGCGACTATGGCTACACCTTC	CASSGGDYGYTF
TRBD1	TRBJ2-3	.	TRBV4-3	TGCGCCAGCAGCCACCCCCGGGACAGGGTGTCAGATACGCAGTATTTT	CASSHPRDRVSDTQYF
.	TRBJ2-1	once	TRBV13	TGTGCCAGCAGCTTAGGTCACCCCCCCTTGCAGTTCTTC	CASSLGHPPLQFF
.	TRBJ1-2	.	TRBV27	TGTGCCAGCAGTTTAGGCAGGGCCTATGGCTACACCTTC	CASSLGRAYGYTF
.	TRBJ2-7	.	TRBV19	TGTGCCAGTAGTAGTCCGGGAATACCCACGGAAGACTACGAGCAGTACTTC	CASSSPGIPTEDYEQYF
.	TRBJ2-1	.	TRBV4-2	TGTGCCAGCAGCCAAGATCTCAGCGCCCGCGCTTACAATGAGCAGTTCTTC	CASSQDLSARAYNEQFF
.	TRBJ2-1	.	TRBV9	TGTGCCAGCAGCCCGCGACTAGAAGCGAATGAGCAGTTCTTC	CASSPRLEANEQFF
.	TRBJ1-3	.	TRBV5-6	TGTGCCAGCAAGGGTCTCTCTGGAAACACCATATATTTT	CASKGLSGNTIYF
TRBD2	TRBJ2-1	.	TRBV5-1	TGCGCCAGCAGCCTCCTGACTAGCGGGAGGGCCGGTTACAATGAGCAGTTCTTC	CASSLLTSGRAGYNEQFF
TRBD1	TRBJ2-7	.	TRBV28	TGTGCCAGCAGAACCGGGACAGGGTACGAGCAGTACTTC	CASRTGTGYEQYF
TRBD2	TRBJ2-3	.	TRBV27	TGTGCCAGCAGTTTACAGCGGGGCCCGTCAGATACGCAGTATTTT	CASSLQRGPSDTQYF
TRBD1	TRBJ2-3	.	TRBV7-2	TGTGCCAGCAGCCTTTATTATTCGGGACAGTCTAGCACAGATACGCAGTATTTT	CASSLYYSGQSSTDTQYF
.	TRBJ1-1	.	TRBV25-1	TGTGCCAGCGTTAGTCCGGGACGAATGAACACTGAAGCTTTCTTT	CASVSPGRMNTEAFF
.	TRBJ2-6	.	TRBV28	TGTGCCAGCAGCCGTATTCGATCTGGGGCCAACGTCCTGACTTTC	CASSRIRSGANVLTF
.	TRBJ2-7	.	TRBV4-2	TGTGCCAGCAGCCAAGCCCAGCGGGCCAGGGTTTACGAGCAGTACTTC	CASSQAQRARVYEQYF
.	TRBJ1-1	.	TRBV4-1	TGCGCCAGCAGCCCCCATAGGGACACTGAAGCTTTCTTT	CASSPHRDTEAFF
.	TRBJ2-5	.	TRBV5-1	TGCGCCAGCAGCTCTGAACCGCCCGAACAGGGCTGGGACCAGGAGACCCAGTACTTC	CASSSEPPEQGWDQETQYF
.	TRBJ2-7	.	TRBV30	TGTGCCTGGAGTCGCACGGAGGCCGAGCAGTACTTC	CAWSRTEAEQYF